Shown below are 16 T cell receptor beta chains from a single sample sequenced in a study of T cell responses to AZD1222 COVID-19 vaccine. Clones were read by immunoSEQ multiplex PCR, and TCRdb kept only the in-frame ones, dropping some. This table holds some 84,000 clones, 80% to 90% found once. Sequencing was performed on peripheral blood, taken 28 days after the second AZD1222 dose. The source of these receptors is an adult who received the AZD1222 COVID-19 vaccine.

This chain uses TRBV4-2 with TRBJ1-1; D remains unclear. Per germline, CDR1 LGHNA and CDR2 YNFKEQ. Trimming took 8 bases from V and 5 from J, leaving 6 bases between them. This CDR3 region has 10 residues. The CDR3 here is CASGGTEAFF. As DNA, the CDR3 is TGTGCCAGCGGTGGAACTGAAGCTTTCTTT.

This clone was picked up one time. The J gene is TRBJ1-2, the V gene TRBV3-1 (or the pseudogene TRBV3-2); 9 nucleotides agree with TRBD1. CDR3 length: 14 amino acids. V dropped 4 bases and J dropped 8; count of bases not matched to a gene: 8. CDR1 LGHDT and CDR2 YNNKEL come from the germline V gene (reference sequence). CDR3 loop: CASSPEQGARGYTF. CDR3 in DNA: TGTGCCAGCAGCCCCGAACAGGGGGCGCGGGGCTACACCTTC.

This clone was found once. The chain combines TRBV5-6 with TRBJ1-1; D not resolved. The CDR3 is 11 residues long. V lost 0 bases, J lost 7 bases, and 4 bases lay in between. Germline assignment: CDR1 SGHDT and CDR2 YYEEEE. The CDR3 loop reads CASSLVGEAFF. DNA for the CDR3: TGTGCCAGCAGCTTGGTAGGTGAAGCTTTCTTT.

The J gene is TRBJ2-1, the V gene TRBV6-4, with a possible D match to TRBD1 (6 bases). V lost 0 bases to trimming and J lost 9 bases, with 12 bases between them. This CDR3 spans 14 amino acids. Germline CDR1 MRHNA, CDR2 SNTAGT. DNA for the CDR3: TGTGCCAGCAGTGACTCAAACAGGGTTGGTGAGCAGTTCTTC. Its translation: CASSDSNRVGEQFF.

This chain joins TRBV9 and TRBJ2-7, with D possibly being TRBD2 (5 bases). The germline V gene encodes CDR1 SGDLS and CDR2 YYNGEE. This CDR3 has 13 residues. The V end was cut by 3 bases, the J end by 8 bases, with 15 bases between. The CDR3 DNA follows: TGTGCCAGCAGCGATCTTCAGAGGGCAAAGCAGTACGTC. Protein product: CASSDLQRAKQYV.

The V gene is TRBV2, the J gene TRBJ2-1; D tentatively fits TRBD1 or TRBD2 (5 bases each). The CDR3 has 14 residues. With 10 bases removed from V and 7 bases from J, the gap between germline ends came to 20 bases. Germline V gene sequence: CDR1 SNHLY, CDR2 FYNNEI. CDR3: CATLRDRVENEQFF. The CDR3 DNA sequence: TGTGCCACCCTCCGGGACCGTGTGGAGAATGAGCAGTTCTTC.

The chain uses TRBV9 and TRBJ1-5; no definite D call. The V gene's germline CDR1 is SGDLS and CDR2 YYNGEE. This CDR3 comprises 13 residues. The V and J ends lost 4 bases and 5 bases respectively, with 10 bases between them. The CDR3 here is CASSLDGDQPQHF. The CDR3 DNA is TGTGCCAGCAGCCTAGACGGGGATCAGCCCCAGCATTTT.

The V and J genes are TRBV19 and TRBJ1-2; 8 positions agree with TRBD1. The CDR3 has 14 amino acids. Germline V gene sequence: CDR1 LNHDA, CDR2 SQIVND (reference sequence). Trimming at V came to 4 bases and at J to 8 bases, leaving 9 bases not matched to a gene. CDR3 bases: TGTGCCAGTAGTAAAGGACAGGGCCTGGGAGGCTACACCTTC. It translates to CASSKGQGLGGYTF.

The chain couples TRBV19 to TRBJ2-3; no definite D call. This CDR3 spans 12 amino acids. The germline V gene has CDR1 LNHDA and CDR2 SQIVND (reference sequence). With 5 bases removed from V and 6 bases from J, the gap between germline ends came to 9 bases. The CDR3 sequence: CASSYEADTQYF. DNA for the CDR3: TGTGCCAGTAGTTACGAGGCGGATACGCAGTATTTT.

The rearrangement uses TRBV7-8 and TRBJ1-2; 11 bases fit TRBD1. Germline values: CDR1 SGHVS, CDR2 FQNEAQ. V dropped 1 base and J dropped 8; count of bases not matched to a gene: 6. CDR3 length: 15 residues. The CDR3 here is CASSLGGTGGRGYTF. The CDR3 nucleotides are TGTGCCAGCAGCTTAGGCGGGACAGGGGGTAGGGGCTACACCTTC. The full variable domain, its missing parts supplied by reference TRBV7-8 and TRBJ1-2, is GAGVSQSPRYKVAKRGQDVALRCDPISGHVSLFWYQQALGQGPEFLTYFQNEAQLDKSGLPSDRFFAERPEGSVSTLKIQRTQQEDSAVYLCASSLGGTGGRGYTFGSGTRLTVV.

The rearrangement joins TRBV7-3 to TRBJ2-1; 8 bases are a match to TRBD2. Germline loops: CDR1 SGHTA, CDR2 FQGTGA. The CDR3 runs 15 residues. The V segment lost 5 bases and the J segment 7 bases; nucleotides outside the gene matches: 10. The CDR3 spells CASSAPGTRRNEQFF. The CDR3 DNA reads TGTGCCAGCAGCGCTCCCGGGACTAGAAGGAATGAGCAGTTCTTC. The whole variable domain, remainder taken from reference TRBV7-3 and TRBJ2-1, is GAGVSQTPSNKVTEKGKYVELRCDPISGHTALYWYRQSLGQGPEFLIYFQGTGAADDSGLPNDRFFAVRPEGSVSTLKIQRTERGDSAVYLCASSAPGTRRNEQFFGPGTRLTVL.

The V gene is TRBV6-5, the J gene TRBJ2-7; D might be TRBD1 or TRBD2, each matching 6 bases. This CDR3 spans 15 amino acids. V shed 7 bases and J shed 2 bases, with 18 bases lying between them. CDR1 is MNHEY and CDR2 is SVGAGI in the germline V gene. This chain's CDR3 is CASMAGGLRAYEQYF. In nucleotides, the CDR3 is TGTGCCAGCATGGCCGGGGGCCTCCGGGCCTACGAGCAGTACTTC.

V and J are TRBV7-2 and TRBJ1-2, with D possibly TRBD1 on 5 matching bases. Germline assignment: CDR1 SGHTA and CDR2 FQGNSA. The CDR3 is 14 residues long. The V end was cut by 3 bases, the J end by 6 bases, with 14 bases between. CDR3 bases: TGTGCCAGCAGCTTTGGGACTTCACACGATGGCTACACCTTC. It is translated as CASSFGTSHDGYTF.

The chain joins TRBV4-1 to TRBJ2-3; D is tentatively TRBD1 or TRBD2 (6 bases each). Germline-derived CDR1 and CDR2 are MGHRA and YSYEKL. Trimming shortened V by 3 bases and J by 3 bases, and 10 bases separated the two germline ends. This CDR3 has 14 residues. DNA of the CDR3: TGCGCCAGCAGCCATGGCGGGACAACAGATACGCAGTATTTT. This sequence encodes CASSHGGTTDTQYF.

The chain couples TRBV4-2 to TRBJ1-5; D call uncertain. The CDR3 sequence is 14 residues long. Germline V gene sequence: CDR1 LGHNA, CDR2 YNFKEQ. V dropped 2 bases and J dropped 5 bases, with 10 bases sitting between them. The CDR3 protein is CASSQMGSHQPQHF. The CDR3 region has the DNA TGTGCCAGCAGCCAAATGGGGTCCCATCAGCCCCAGCATTTT.

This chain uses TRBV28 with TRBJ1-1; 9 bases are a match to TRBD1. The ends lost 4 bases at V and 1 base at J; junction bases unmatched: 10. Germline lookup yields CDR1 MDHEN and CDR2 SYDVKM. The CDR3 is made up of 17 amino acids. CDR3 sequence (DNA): TGTGCCAGCAGTTCTCCGGGACAGGGTAGAGGGAACACTGAAGCTTTCTTT. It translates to CASSSPGQGRGNTEAFF.